One sample yielded the 30 T cell receptor beta chains listed below, sequenced in a study of shared clonotypes between healthy human individuals. Clones were read by immunoSEQ multiplex PCR, and TCRdb kept only the in-frame ones, dropping some. The table has around 990,000 clones, approximately 80% seen once; the top ten hold 0.89%. Sequencing was performed on memory CD4+ T cells from PBMCs. Indicated subset: CD45RA-negative fraction. The origin of the receptors is a man in his late teens or twenties in good health. Some clones in this sample may be carry-over from other donors' samples.

V usage is TRBV7-2 and J usage is TRBJ1-2; 8 bases map to TRBD1. This CDR3 spans 15 amino acids. Germline CDR1 is SGHTA and CDR2 is FQGNSA. V shed 1 base and J 4 bases; nucleotides not matched to a gene: 5. CDR3 residues: CASSLGEGQGYGYTF. DNA for the CDR3: TGTGCCAGCAGCTTAGGGGAAGGACAGGGCTATGGCTACACCTTC.

The V call is TRBV7-2, the J call TRBJ2-1, with D perhaps given as TRBD1 or TRBD2 (5 bases each). The CDR3 spans 14 residues. Per the germline V gene, CDR1 is SGHTA and CDR2 is FQGNSA. V was trimmed by 3 bases and J by 4 bases, leaving 10 bases between them. The CDR3 loop reads CASSFGALYNEQFF. The CDR3 nucleotides are TGTGCCAGCAGCTTCGGGGCCCTTTACAATGAGCAGTTCTTC. The full variable domain, its missing parts supplied by reference TRBV7-2 and TRBJ2-1, is GAGVSQSPSNKVTEKGKDVELRCDPISGHTALYWYRQSLGQGLEFLIYFQGNSAPDKSGLPSDRFSAERTGGSVSTLTIQRTQQEDSAVYLCASSFGALYNEQFFGPGTRLTVL.

The rearrangement uses TRBV11-3 and TRBJ2-1, with 7 bases that match TRBD2. Trimming took 4 bases from V and 6 from J; bases not matched to a gene: 9. This CDR3 has 15 residues. Looked up from germline, CDR1 is SGHNT and CDR2 is YENEEA. CDR3 nucleotides: TGTGCCAGCAGCTCCAAGGTAGCGGGCTCCAATGAGCAGTTCTTC. This encodes CASSSKVAGSNEQFF.

There are a few counts of this clone. The rearrangement uses TRBV5-1 and TRBJ1-2; D remains unclear. Between the trimmed V and J ends, which lost 4 bases and 2 bases, there was a span of 12 bases. The CDR3 extends over 14 amino acids. Per the germline V gene, CDR1 is SGHRS and CDR2 is YFSETQ. CDR3 sequence (DNA): TGCGCCAGCAGCGAAGGGTTCGGAAACTATGGCTACACCTTC. Its protein product is CASSEGFGNYGYTF.

The V call is TRBV4-2, the J call TRBJ2-2; TRBD2 agrees at 9 bases. This CDR3 contains 18 residues. The germline gives CDR1 LGHNA, CDR2 YNFKEQ. The trim removed 3 bases at V and 4 bases at J, leaving 12 bases unmatched. CDR3 sequence reads: CASSHSGLAMFSTGELFF. The CDR3 DNA is TGTGCCAGCAGCCACTCCGGACTAGCGATGTTTTCCACCGGGGAGCTGTTTTTT.

This chain connects TRBV5-1 to TRBJ1-1; D is perhaps TRBD1 (6 bases). Germline V CDR1 and CDR2: SGHRS, YFSETQ. This CDR3 is built from 15 residues. Trimming removed 1 base from V and 4 bases from J, with 14 bases in between. The DNA for the CDR3 is TGCGCCAGCAGCTTGACCCGGGGAGGGGGCACTGAAGCTTTCTTT. It yields the protein CASSLTRGGGTEAFF. Based on the CDR3 plus reference TRBV5-1 and TRBJ1-1, the full variable domain is KAGVTQTPRYLIKTRGQQVTLSCSPISGHRSVSWYQQTPGQGLQFLFEYFSETQRNKGNFPGRFSGRQFSNSRSEMNVSTLELGDSALYLCASSLTRGGGTEAFFGQGTRLTVV.

Concerning this clone itself: A much larger clone differs by one base, so this may be a read error. The V and J genes are TRBV6-6 and TRBJ2-1; TRBD2 aligns across 8 bases. The V gene's germline CDR1 is MNHNY and CDR2 SVGAGI (reference sequence). There are 13 residues in the CDR3. This CDR3 reads CASSYRGGYEQLF. DNA for the CDR3: TGTGCCAGCAGTTACCGGGGGGGCTATGAGCAGCTCTTC.

The chain couples TRBV19 to TRBJ1-1; D possibly corresponds to TRBD1 (5 bases). Germline CDR1 LNHDA, CDR2 SQIVND (reference sequence). CDR3 size: 13 residues. The V gene lost 7 bases and the J gene lost 0 bases, with 9 bases spanning the gap. CDR3 residues: CASTGEMNTEAFF. The CDR3 DNA follows: TGTGCCAGTACGGGGGAGATGAACACTGAAGCTTTCTTT.

The chain combines TRBV28 with TRBJ2-3; tentatively, D is TRBD2 (6 bases). Trimming pared 4 bases from V and 7 bases from J, leaving 15 bases between. Germline V CDR1 and CDR2: MDHEN, SYDVKM. This CDR3 is 14 amino acids long. CDR3 in DNA: TGTGCCAGCAGTTCCGGGGGAACTAGCAATACGCAGTATTTT. Protein sequence: CASSSGGTSNTQYF.

This chain joins TRBV21-1 and TRBJ1-4; the DNA was not used to check the table's D call, TRBD1. TRBV21-1 is noted as a pseudogene. The CDR3 is made up of 15 amino acids. Written as DNA, the CDR3 is TGTGCCAGCAGCAATTGGGACAGCCGAAATGAAAAACTGTTTTTT. This sequence encodes CASSNWDSRNEKLFF.

This rearrangement joins TRBV5-4 to TRBJ2-7, with D possibly TRBD2 on 6 matching bases. The CDR3 covers 13 residues. CDR1 SGHNT and CDR2 YYREEE come from the germline V gene (reference sequence). V was pared by 4 bases and J by 0 bases, with 8 bases between. Here the CDR3 DNA reads TGTGCCAGCAGCCCCGGGAGCTCCTACGAGCAGTACTTC. Translated: CASSPGSSYEQYF.

CDR3 loop: CASIRDRGTEAFF. The CDR3 DNA reads as TGTGCCAGCATCCGAGACAGGGGCACTGAAGCTTTCTTT. This rearrangement joins TRBV7-9 to TRBJ1-1; 8 nucleotides align to TRBD1. CDR3 length: 13 amino acids. The germline V gene has CDR1 SEHNR and CDR2 FQNEAQ (reference sequence). J lost 4 bases, V lost 7 bases, and 5 bases had no gene match.

As concerns this clone: The germline gene is not matched at one end of the junction; a read error may be the cause. The sample carries other DNA sequences with the same CDR3. The chain links TRBV7-9 to TRBJ1-1; unclear D gene. Looked up from germline, CDR1 is SEHNR and CDR2 is FQNEAQ (reference sequence). This CDR3 comprises 13 residues. CDR3 residues: CASSLAANTEAFF. Here the CDR3 DNA reads TGTGCCAGCAGCCTAGCAGCGAACACTGAAGCTTTCTTT.

A remark on this clone: The identical CDR3 is also encoded by other nucleotide sequences in the sample. The CDR3 DNA follows: TGTGCCAGCAGCTTGGGTGTGAGCGGTTCCTACAATGAGCAGTTCTTC. It encodes CASSLGVSGSYNEQFF. The J gene is TRBJ2-1, the V gene TRBV5-4; weak D call: TRBD2 (5 bases). The CDR3 length is 16 residues. V was cut by 0 bases and J by 1 base, with 11 bases left in between. Looked up from germline, CDR1 is SGHNT and CDR2 is YYREEE (reference sequence).

The CDR3 coding sequence is TGCAGCGTTCAGGGCAGTGGCAATCAGCCCCAGCATTTT. It translates to CSVQGSGNQPQHF. The rearrangement uses TRBV29-1 and TRBJ1-5, with a possible D match to TRBD1 (5 bases). V lost 5 bases and J lost 2, with 10 bases in between. Germline lookup yields CDR1 SQVTM and CDR2 ANQGSEA. The length of the CDR3 is 13 residues.

This clone has a handful of counts. The chain recombines TRBV5-8 with TRBJ2-2; 8 bases agree with TRBD1. The CDR3 contains 15 residues. V lost 2 bases and J lost 5; bases outside the gene matches: 5. The germline gives CDR1 SGHTS, CDR2 YDEGEE. The CDR3 is CASSFRTGRTGELFF. CDR3 sequence (DNA): TGTGCCAGCAGCTTTCGGACAGGGAGGACCGGGGAGCTGTTTTTT.

Remarks on this clone: A single base separates this from a much larger clone, so it may be a read error. V gene TRBV4-2 combines with J gene TRBJ2-7, with 7 bases fitting TRBD1. The V segment lost 0 bases and the J segment 9 bases; nucleotides outside the gene matches: 8. CDR3 length: 14 amino acids. The germline V gene encodes CDR1 LGHNA and CDR2 YNFKEQ. Here the CDR3 reads CASSQDRGQDGQYF. The CDR3 DNA reads TGTGCCAGCAGCCAAGATCGTGGACAGGACGGGCAGTACTTC.

Notes on this clone: A clone one base away is much larger, so this may be a read error. The CDR3 carries no conserved terminal phenylalanine or tryptophan, so it likely arises from a read error. The chain uses TRBV30 and TRBJ2-6; D gene ambiguous. Between the trimmed V and J ends, which lost 0 bases and 3 bases, there was a span of 3 bases. Germline values: CDR1 GTSNPN, CDR2 SVGIG (reference sequence). CDR3 length: 13 amino acids. The CDR3 nucleotides read TGTGCCTGGAGTGTGGGTGGGGCCAACGTCCTGACTCTC. Protein: CAWSVGGANVLTL.

J is TRBJ2-3 and V is TRBV9; D is uncertain. The V end lost 0 bases, the J end lost 2 bases, and 10 bases lay between the germline ends. Germline loops: CDR1 SGDLS, CDR2 YYNGEE. CDR3 length equals 15 residues. The CDR3 region has the DNA TGTGCCAGCAGCGTAGTGGGCGCCTACACAGATACGCAGTATTTT. Protein: CASSVVGAYTDTQYF.

The V and J genes are TRBV11-2 and TRBJ2-3; 8 bases align to TRBD2. This CDR3 is built from 18 residues. V gave up 1 base and J gave up 1 base; unmatched junction bases: 10. Germline lookup yields CDR1 SGHAT and CDR2 FQNNGV. The CDR3 DNA sequence: TGTGCCAGCAGCTTAGTCTTCGGGGCTAGCGGGCGCACAGATACGCAGTATTTT. Translated: CASSLVFGASGRTDTQYF. The variable domain in full, completed from reference TRBV11-2 and TRBJ2-3, reads EAGVAQSPRYKIIEKRQSVAFWCNPISGHATLYWYQQILGQGPKLLIQFQNNGVVDDSQLPKDRFSAERLKGVDSTLKIQPAKLEDSAVYLCASSLVFGASGRTDTQYFGPGTRLTVL.

This sequence joins TRBV7-3 and TRBJ2-7; 10 bases are shared with TRBD1. Germline CDR1 reads SGHTA; CDR2 reads FQGTGA. V dropped 2 bases and J dropped 2; count of bases not matched to a gene: 6. The CDR3 contains 16 residues. The CDR3 sequence is CASSLDPGTGAYEQYF. The DNA for the CDR3 is TGTGCCAGCAGCTTAGACCCCGGGACAGGGGCCTACGAGCAGTACTTC. The full variable domain, with the rest looked up from reference TRBV7-3 and TRBJ2-7, is GAGVSQTPSNKVTEKGKYVELRCDPISGHTALYWYRQSLGQGPEFLIYFQGTGAADDSGLPNDRFFAVRPEGSVSTLKIQRTERGDSAVYLCASSLDPGTGAYEQYFGPGTRLTVT.

The rearrangement joins TRBV9 to TRBJ2-1; D unresolved. With 0 bases removed from V and 8 bases from J, the gap between germline ends came to 9 bases. The V gene's germline CDR1 is SGDLS and CDR2 YYNGEE. The CDR3 sequence is 13 residues long. The CDR3 here is CASSVVSDHEQFF. For the CDR3, the DNA is TGTGCCAGCAGCGTAGTGAGCGATCATGAGCAGTTCTTC.

This clone has at least ten counts. CDR3 DNA: TGTGCCAGCAAGAAACCAAGCGGGAATGTGGACGGGGAGCTGTTTTTT. It translates to CASKKPSGNVDGELFF. The rearrangement links TRBV7-6 to TRBJ2-2, with 7 positions matching TRBD2. CDR3 length equals 16 residues. Trimming cost V 7 bases and J 7 bases; bases outside gene matches: 15. CDR1 is SGHVS and CDR2 is FNYEAQ in the germline V gene.

To note about this clone: This CDR3 is also generated by other DNA sequences in the sample. The rearrangement joins TRBV18 to TRBJ2-5, with 13 bases matching TRBD2. The ends lost 6 bases at V and 2 bases at J; junction bases unmatched: 3. CDR3 size: 15 residues. Germline CDR1 reads KGHSH; CDR2 reads LQKENI. The CDR3 bases are TGTGCCAGCTCGCCGGGACTAGCGGGACAAGAGACCCAGTACTTC. The encoded protein is CASSPGLAGQETQYF. The full variable domain, completed using reference TRBV18 and TRBJ2-5, is NAGVMQNPRHLVRRRGQEARLRCSPMKGHSHVYWYRQLPEEGLKFMVYLQKENIIDESGMPKERFSAEFPKEGPSILRIQQVVRGDSAAYFCASSPGLAGQETQYFGPGTRLLVL.

The V call is TRBV6-1, the J call TRBJ2-7, with D possibly TRBD1 on 5 matching bases. Trimming stripped 4 bases from V and 8 bases from J, with 12 bases between. The CDR3 contains 12 residues. Germline V gene lookup returns CDR1 MNHNS and CDR2 SASEGT. The CDR3 loop reads CASSVGQGKQYF. As DNA, the CDR3 is TGTGCCAGCAGTGTCGGCCAGGGCAAGCAGTACTTC.

The chain carries TRBV5-8 and TRBJ2-1; D unclear. V was shortened by 0 bases and J by 4 bases, with 8 bases between the two germline ends. The V gene's germline CDR1 is SGHTS and CDR2 YDEGEE. The CDR3 spans 14 residues. The CDR3 loop reads CASSLAAQYNEQFF. CDR3 nucleotides: TGTGCCAGCAGCTTGGCCGCACAGTACAATGAGCAGTTCTTC.

The CDR3 loop reads CASSPFFSAGELFF. The DNA for the CDR3 is TGTGCCAGCAGCCCTTTCTTTTCAGCCGGGGAGCTGTTTTTT. The V call is TRBV11-3, the J call TRBJ2-2; D is ambiguous. The ends were cut back, 5 bases at V and 6 bases at J, with 13 bases in the middle. Germline V gives CDR1 SGHNT, CDR2 YENEEA. The CDR3 has 14 residues. The complete variable domain, with remaining parts taken from reference TRBV11-3 and TRBJ2-2, reads EAGVVQSPRYKIIEKKQPVAFWCNPISGHNTLYWYLQNLGQGPELLIRYENEEAVDDSQLPKDRFSAERLKGVDSTLKIQPAELGDSAVYLCASSPFFSAGELFFGEGSRLTVL.

V gene TRBV6-6 combines with J gene TRBJ2-7, with D unresolved. Germline-derived CDR1 and CDR2 are MNHNY and SVGAGI (reference sequence). The V and J ends lost 8 bases and 3 bases respectively, with 14 bases between them. This CDR3 contains 13 residues. The CDR3 loop reads CASRKSYGYEQYF. In nucleotides, the CDR3 is TGTGCCAGCCGAAAGTCGTATGGCTACGAGCAGTACTTC.

The chain couples TRBV2 to TRBJ2-4, with D possibly TRBD2 on 8 matching bases. CDR1 SNHLY and CDR2 FYNNEI come from the germline V gene. The ends were cut back, 2 bases at V and 8 bases at J, with 19 bases in the middle. The CDR3 loop spans 16 amino acids. The CDR3 sequence is CASSERGREAVDIQYF. In nucleotides, the CDR3 is TGTGCCAGCAGTGAAAGGGGGCGGGAGGCTGTAGACATTCAGTACTTC.

V and J are TRBV4-2 and TRBJ2-7; 9 bases line up with TRBD1. The V and J ends lost 5 bases and 3 bases, in that order; junction bases with no gene match: 8. This CDR3 comprises 15 residues. Germline V CDR1 and CDR2: LGHNA, YNFKEQ. The CDR3 nucleotides read TGTGCCAGCAGCATGTCCGGGACAGGGCTCTACGAGCAGTACTTC. Protein sequence: CASSMSGTGLYEQYF.